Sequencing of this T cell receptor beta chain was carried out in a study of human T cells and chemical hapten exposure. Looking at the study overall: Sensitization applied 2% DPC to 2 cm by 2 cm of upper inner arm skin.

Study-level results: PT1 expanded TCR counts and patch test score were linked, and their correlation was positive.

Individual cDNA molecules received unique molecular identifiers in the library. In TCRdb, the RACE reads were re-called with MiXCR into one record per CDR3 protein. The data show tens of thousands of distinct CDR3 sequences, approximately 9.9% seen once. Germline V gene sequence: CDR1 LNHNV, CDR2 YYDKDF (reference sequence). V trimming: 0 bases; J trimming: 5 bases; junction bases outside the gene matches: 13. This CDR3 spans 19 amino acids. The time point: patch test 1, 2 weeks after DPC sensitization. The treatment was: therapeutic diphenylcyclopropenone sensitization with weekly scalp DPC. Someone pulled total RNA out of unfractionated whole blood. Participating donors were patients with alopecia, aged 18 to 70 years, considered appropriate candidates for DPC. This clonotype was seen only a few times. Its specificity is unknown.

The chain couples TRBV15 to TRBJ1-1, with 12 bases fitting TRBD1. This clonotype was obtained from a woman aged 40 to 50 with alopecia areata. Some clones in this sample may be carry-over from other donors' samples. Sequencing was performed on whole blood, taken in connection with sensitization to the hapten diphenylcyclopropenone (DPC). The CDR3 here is CATSRDGGTGGSDGTEAFF. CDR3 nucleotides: TGTGCCACCAGCAGAGATGGGGGGACAGGGGGCTCTGATGGAACTGAAGCTTTCTTT.